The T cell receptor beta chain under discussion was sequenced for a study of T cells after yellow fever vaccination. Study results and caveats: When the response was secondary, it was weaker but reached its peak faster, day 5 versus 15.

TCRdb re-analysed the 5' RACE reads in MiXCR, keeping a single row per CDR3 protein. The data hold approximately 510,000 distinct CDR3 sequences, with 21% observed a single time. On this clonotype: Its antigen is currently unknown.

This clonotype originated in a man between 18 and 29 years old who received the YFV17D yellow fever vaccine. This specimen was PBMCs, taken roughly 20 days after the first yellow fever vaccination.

This chain's CDR3 is CSGSLAAVGTQYF. The CDR3 nucleotides are TGCAGCGGGAGCCTAGCGGCGGTTGGTACGCAGTATTTT. The chain couples TRBV29-1 to TRBJ2-3; TRBD2 agrees at 7 bases. The CDR3 is 13 amino acids. Germline CDR1 reads SQVTM; CDR2 reads ANQGSEA. V was clipped by 7 bases and J by 8 bases; unmatched bases: 12.